This TCR beta chain derives from a study of CXCR3-negative and CXCR3-positive naive CD8 T cells. In the study overall: Libraries each contributed about 1.5 +/- 0.3 million TRB reads, for roughly 140 million in total.

In the case of this clonotype: Its target is not known.

Whole-study findings and limits: For the naive subsets, surface CD5 was similar, and TCR strength was inferred from TRB CDR3 properties. CXCR3-positive naive cells had more hydrophobic TRB CDR3s than CXCR3-negative naive cells. Naive cells that were CXCR3-negative or CXCR3-positive used TRBV-TRBJ genes alike, while memory cells diverged. Relative to memory CD8+ cells, whose diversity was much lower, both naive subsets had comparably high diversity.

It was by 5' RACE with UMI labels that the TRB cDNA libraries were prepared. TCRdb reworked the 5' RACE reads into one entry per CDR3 protein, no DNA. Its clone listing holds tens of thousands of distinct CDR3 sequences. Per germline, CDR1 MDHEN and CDR2 SYDVKM. The CDR3 runs 14 residues. The chain links TRBV28 to TRBJ2-3. The source material was naive CXCR3+ CD8+ T cells from blood. The subset denotes: CD45RO-CCR7+CD27+CD95- naive CD8+ T cells expressing CXCR3 (TNR3+). The source of this sequence is a human donor in good health. Some clones in this sample may be carry-over from other donors' samples. CDR3 region: CASSLWWSTDTQYF.